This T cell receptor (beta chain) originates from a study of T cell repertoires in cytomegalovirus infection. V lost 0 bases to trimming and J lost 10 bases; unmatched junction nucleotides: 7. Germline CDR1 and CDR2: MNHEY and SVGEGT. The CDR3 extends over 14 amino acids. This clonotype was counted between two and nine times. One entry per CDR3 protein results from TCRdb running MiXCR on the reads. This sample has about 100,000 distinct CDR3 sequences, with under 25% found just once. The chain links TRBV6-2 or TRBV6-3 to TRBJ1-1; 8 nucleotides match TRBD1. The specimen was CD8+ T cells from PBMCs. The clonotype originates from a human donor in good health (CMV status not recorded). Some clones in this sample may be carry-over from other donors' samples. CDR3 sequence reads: CASSYSGTGRAAFF. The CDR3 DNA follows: TGTGCCAGCAGTTACTCCGGGACAGGCCGCGCAGCTTTCTTT.